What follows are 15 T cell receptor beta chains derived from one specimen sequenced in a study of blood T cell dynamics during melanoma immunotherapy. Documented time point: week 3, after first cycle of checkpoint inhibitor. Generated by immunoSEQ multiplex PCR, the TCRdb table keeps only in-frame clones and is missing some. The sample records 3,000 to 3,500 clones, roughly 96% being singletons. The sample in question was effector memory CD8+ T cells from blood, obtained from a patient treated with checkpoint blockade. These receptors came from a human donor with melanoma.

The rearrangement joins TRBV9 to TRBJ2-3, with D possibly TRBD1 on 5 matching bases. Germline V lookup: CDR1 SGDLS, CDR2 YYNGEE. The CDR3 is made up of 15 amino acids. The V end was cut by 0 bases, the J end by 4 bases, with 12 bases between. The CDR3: CASSVDDSIADTQYF. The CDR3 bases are TGTGCCAGCAGCGTAGATGACAGTATCGCAGATACGCAGTATTTT.

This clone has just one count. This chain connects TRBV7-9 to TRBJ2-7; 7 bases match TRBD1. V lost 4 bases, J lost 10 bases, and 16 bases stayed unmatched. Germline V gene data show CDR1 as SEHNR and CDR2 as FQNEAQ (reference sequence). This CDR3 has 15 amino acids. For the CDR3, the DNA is TGTGCCAGCAGCTCTCGGACAGGAACGACTACGGACCAGTACTTC. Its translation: CASSSRTGTTTDQYF.

CDR3 sequence (DNA): TGTGCCAGCAGCCAAGTCGGGGTAGCAGCCTACGAGCAGTACTTC. As protein: CASSQVGVAAYEQYF. The V gene is TRBV4-2, the J gene TRBJ2-7, with a tentative D call TRBD2 (5 bases). The CDR3 runs to 15 residues. CDR1 and CDR2 (germline): LGHNA, YNFKEQ. V lost 1 base to trimming and J lost 2 bases, with 12 bases between them.

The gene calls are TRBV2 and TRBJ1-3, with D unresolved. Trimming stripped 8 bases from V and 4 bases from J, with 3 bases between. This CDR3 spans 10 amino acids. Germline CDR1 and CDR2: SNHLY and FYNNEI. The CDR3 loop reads CASGGNTIYF. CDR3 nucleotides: TGTGCCAGCGGGGGAAACACCATATATTTT.

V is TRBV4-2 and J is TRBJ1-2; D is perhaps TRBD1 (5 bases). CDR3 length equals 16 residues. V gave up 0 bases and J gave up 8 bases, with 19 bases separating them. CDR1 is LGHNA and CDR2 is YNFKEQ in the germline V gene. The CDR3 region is CASSQESGTLPPGYTF. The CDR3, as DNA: TGTGCCAGCAGCCAAGAGTCCGGGACCCTACCGCCCGGCTACACCTTC.

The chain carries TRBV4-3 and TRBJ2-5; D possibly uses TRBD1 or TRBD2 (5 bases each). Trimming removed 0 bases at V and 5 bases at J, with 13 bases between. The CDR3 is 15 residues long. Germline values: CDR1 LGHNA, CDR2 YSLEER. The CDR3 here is CASSQDPSWGETQYF. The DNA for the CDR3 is TGCGCCAGCAGCCAAGATCCCTCGTGGGGGGAGACCCAGTACTTC.

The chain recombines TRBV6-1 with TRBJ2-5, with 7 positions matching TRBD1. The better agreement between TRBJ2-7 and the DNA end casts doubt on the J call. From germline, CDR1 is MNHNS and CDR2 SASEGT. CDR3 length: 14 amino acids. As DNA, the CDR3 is TGTGCCAGCAGTGCGGGACAGCGCTCCTACGAGCAGTACTTC. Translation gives CASSAGQRSYEQYF.

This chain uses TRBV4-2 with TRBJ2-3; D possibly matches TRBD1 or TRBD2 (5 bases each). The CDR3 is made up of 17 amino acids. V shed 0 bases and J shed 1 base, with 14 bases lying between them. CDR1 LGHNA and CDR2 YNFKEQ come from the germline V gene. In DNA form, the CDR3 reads TGTGCCAGCAGCCAAGACGGGGCAGTCCGGGGCACAGATACGCAGTATTTT. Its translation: CASSQDGAVRGTDTQYF.

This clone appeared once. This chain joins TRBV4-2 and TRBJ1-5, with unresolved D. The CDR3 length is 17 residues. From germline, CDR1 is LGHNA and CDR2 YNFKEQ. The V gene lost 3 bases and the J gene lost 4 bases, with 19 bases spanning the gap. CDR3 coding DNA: TGTGCCAGCAGCCACGGACCGCCATGGGTTGGGAATCAGCCCCAGCATTTT. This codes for CASSHGPPWVGNQPQHF.

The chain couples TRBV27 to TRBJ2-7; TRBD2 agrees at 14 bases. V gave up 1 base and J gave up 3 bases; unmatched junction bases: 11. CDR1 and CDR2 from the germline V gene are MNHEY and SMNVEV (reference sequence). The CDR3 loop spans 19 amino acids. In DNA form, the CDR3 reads TGTGCCAGCAGTTTATGGTCGGGACTAGCGGGGGCGAGCGGCTACGAGCAGTACTTC. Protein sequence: CASSLWSGLAGASGYEQYF.

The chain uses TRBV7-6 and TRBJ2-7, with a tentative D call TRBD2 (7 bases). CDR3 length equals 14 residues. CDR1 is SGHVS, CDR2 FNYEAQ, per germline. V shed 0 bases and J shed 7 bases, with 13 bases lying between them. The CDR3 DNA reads TGTGCCAGCAGCTTAGCGCCAGCGGGACAAGAGCAGTACTTC. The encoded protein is CASSLAPAGQEQYF.

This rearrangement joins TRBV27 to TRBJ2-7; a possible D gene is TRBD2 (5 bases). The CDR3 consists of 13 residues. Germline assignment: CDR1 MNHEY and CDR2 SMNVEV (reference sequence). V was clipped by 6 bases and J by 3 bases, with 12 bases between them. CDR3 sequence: CASSRGLDYEQYF. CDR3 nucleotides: TGTGCCAGCAGCCGTGGACTGGACTACGAGCAGTACTTC.

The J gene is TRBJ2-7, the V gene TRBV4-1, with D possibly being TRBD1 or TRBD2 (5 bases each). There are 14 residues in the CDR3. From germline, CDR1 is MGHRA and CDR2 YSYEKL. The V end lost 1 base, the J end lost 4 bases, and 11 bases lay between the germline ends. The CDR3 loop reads CASSQGDGAYEQYF. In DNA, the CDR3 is TGCGCCAGCAGCCAAGGGGACGGGGCGTACGAGCAGTACTTC.

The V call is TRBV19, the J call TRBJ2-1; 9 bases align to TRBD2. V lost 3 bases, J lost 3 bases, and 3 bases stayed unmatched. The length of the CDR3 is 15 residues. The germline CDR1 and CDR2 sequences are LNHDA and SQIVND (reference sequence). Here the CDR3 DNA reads TGTGCCAGTAGTATCCGTAGCGGGGGCTACAATGAGCAGTTCTTC. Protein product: CASSIRSGGYNEQFF.

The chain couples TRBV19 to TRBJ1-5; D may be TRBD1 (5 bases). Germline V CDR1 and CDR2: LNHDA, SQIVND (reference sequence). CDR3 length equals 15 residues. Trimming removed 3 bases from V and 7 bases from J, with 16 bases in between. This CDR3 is CASSIIWQGRQPQHF. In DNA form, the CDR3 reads TGTGCCAGTAGTATTATATGGCAGGGACGCCAGCCCCAGCATTTT.